This T cell receptor (beta chain) is drawn from a study of blood T cell repertoires in COVID-19. Assay used: immunoSEQ multiplex PCR; TCRdb lists only in-frame clones, some missing. The repertoire holds around 130,000 clones, with 70% to 90% as singletons. This clonotype originated in a human donor in a cohort sampled during active COVID-19. Sequencing was performed on peripheral blood.

This CDR3 reads CASSAEGQRGIYEQYF. In DNA, the CDR3 is TGCGCCAGCAGCGCCGAGGGACAAAGGGGGATCTACGAGCAGTACTTC. J is TRBJ2-7 and V is TRBV5-1; a possible D gene is TRBD1 (6 bases). Germline values: CDR1 SGHRS, CDR2 YFSETQ. Trimming left V 4 bases short and J 3 bases short, with 20 bases between. This CDR3 is 16 amino acids long.